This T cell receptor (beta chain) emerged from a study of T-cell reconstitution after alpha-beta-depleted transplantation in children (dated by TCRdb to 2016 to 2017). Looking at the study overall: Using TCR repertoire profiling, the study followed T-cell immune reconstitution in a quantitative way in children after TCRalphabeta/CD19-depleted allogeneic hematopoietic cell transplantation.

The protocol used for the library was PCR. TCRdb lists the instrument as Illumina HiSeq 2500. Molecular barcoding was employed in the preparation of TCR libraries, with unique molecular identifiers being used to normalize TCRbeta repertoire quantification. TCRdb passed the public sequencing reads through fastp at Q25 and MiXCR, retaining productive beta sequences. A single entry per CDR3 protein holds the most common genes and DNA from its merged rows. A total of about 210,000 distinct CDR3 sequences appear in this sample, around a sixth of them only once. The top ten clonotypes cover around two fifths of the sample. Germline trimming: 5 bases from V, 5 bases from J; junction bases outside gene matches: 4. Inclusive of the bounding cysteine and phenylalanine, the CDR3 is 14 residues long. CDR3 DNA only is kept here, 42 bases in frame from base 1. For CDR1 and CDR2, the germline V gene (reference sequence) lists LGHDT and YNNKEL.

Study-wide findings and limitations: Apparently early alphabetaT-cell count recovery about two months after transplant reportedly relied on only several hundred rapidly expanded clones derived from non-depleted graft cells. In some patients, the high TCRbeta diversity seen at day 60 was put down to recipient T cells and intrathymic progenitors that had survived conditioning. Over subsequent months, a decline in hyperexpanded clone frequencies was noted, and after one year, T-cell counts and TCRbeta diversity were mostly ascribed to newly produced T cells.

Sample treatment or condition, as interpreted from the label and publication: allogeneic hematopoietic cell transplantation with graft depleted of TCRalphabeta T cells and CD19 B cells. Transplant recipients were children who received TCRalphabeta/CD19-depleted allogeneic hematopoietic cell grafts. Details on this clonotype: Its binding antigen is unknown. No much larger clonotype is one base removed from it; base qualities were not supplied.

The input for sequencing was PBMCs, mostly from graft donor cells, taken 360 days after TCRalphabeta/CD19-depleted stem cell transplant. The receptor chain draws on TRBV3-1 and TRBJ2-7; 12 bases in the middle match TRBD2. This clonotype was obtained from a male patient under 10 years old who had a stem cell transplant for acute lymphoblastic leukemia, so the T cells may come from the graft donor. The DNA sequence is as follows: TGTGCCAGCAGCTTGACTAGCGGGGGTGACGAGCAGTACTTC. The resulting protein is CASSLTSGGDEQYF.